A selection of T cell receptor beta chains follows, all from one sample in a study of cytomegalovirus exposure and HLA in healthy donors. Clones were read by immunoSEQ multiplex PCR, and TCRdb kept only the in-frame ones, dropping some. The sample includes 55,000 to 75,000 clones, approximately 70% of them seen just once. Sequencing used PBMCs. Receptors were obtained from a man aged 40-49 years in good health and CMV-seropositive. Each CDR3 is given with its conserved first and last residue.

J	V	CDR3
TRBJ1-5	TRBV7-8	CASSSLTGQPQHF
TRBJ2-7	TRBV18	CASSEDRGGEQYF
TRBJ2-3	TRBV20-1	CSALGGDTQYF
TRBJ1-4	TRBV11-2	CASSLGQGNEKLFF
TRBJ2-1	TRBV25-1	CASSPGTSGSLRHEQFF
TRBJ1-1	TRBV2	CASSEMRGEAFF
TRBJ1-5	TRBV7-2	CASTKGGEAIQPQHF
TRBJ2-7	TRBV29-1	CSVEGEEEAYEQYF
TRBJ1-2	TRBV19	CASSPRQGADTYGYTF
TRBJ1-1	TRBV6-5	CSSYSGTGGTEAFF
TRBJ1-4	TRBV19	CASVGSSPLYGEKLFF
TRBJ2-7	TRBV5-1	CASRGTGQGTYEQYF
TRBJ2-1	TRBV19	CASSLLAGAQFF
TRBJ1-5	TRBV6-5	CASSQGGNQPQHF
TRBJ2-2	TRBV6-5	CASSPSLNTGELFF
TRBJ1-1	TRBV11-2	CASSLDSGGRTEAFF
TRBJ2-3	TRBV6-6	CASSYPSSVTDTQYF
TRBJ2-2	TRBV4-3	CASSQSTGVGTGELFF
TRBJ2-1	TRBV6-1	CASNQLAGGPDEQFF
TRBJ2-7	TRBV18	CASSLTGMAEQYF
TRBJ2-7	TRBV5-4	CASSRGQWDEQYF
TRBJ1-2	TRBV12-5	CASGLDNGYTF
TRBJ2-3	TRBV12-5	CASGLVVTGRVTDTQYF
TRBJ2-2	TRBV30	CAWSVGHGGTGELFF
TRBJ2-7	TRBV6-1	CASSEAGLAVYEQYF
TRBJ2-3	TRBV30	CAWRLAGGGTQYF
TRBJ2-6	TRBV12-5	CASGLAFSGANVLTF
TRBJ2-7	TRBV5-6	CASSLVPAYEQYF
TRBJ2-2	TRBV4-3	CASSQDARLNTGELFF
TRBJ2-1	TRBV27	CASSLTSGIQYNEQFF
TRBJ1-5	TRBV30	CAWRQGNQPQHF
TRBJ1-1	TRBV29-1	CSVEGLDGADTEAFF
TRBJ2-3	TRBV18	CASSPYTDTQYF
TRBJ2-3	TRBV15	CATSRDLSGTSGDF
TRBJ1-5	TRBV27	CASSREGGQPQHF
TRBJ1-2	TRBV6-5	CASSTRLNYGYTF
TRBJ1-1	TRBV19	CASGQGPNTEAFF
.	TRBV10-3	CAISQGGLGWTYEQYF
TRBJ1-1	TRBV7-2	CASSFTPGGTEAFF
TRBJ2-7	TRBV30	CAWSVLGPGEQYF
TRBJ1-1	TRBV27	CASFLGGAPEAFF
TRBJ2-3	TRBV7-9	CASSSLNLGADTQYF
TRBJ2-7	TRBV2	CASSEGGGEQYF
TRBJ2-5	TRBV14	CASSAQDWVRETQYF
TRBJ2-7	TRBV6-5	CASSSRQGGPSYEQYF
TRBJ2-2	TRBV25-1	CASSGAGGLDTGELFF
TRBJ1-1	TRBV6-5	CASSYVGGSEAFF
TRBJ2-7	TRBV5-4	CASSLMGGSYEQYF
TRBJ2-7	TRBV7-2	CASSPDSFYEQYF
TRBJ1-2	TRBV6-1	CATQGEWGGYTF
TRBJ2-7	TRBV2	CASSEGGVWSYEQYF
TRBJ2-5	TRBV7-9	CASSLLTSGGFQETQYF
.	TRBV7-2	CASSLSGQYPGEQYF
TRBJ2-3	TRBV6-6	CASRDFGGTDTQYF